Listed below are T cell receptor beta chains from one sample, sequenced in a study of cytomegalovirus exposure and HLA in healthy donors. Libraries were prepared by immunoSEQ multiplex PCR; TCRdb keeps only in-frame clonotypes and omits some of them. The table includes approximately 120,000 clones, approximately 70% detected once. Sequences were obtained from PBMCs. These receptors all come from a woman aged 70-85 years in good health and CMV-seropositive. Both conserved end residues are part of each CDR3. D genes are given only for firm matches. Size values are once, few and many counts, or a class for expanded clones, and some rows have none.

D	J	V	size	DNA	CDR3
TRBD1	TRBJ2-7	TRBV10-3	NA	TGTGCCATCAGTTCGGACAGGGGGCGAGCTGTCACCTACGAGCAGTACTTC	CAISSDRGRAVTYEQYF
TRBD2	TRBJ2-5	TRBV5-1	NA	TGCGCCAGCAGCGTTTGGGCTTCTAGCGGGAGGTACCAAGAGACCCAGTACTTC	CASSVWASSGRYQETQYF
TRBD1	TRBJ2-7	TRBV6-5	NA	TGTGCCAGCGCCACGACGGGACAGGCGACCTACGAGCAGTACTTC	CASATTGQATYEQYF
NA	TRBJ1-1	TRBV6-1	few	TGTGCCAGCAATCGCGAAGTGGACACTGAAGCTTTCTTT	CASNREVDTEAFF
NA	TRBJ2-5	TRBV7-9	NA	TGTGCCAGCAGCTTAACCCTACAAGAGACCCAGTACTTC	CASSLTLQETQYF
TRBD1	TRBJ1-2	TRBV2	NA	TGTGCCAGCAGTGGACAGGGGAAGGGTGGCTACACCTTC	CASSGQGKGGYTF
NA	TRBJ2-3	TRBV18	NA	TGTGCCAGCTCCCCTACGACGGGGGAAGATACGCAGTATTTT	CASSPTTGEDTQYF
NA	TRBJ2-7	TRBV5-1	NA	TGCGCCAGCAGCTTGTACCCTCGGGGGGCATCCGAGCAGTACTTC	CASSLYPRGASEQYF
NA	TRBJ2-3	TRBV5-8	NA	TGTGCCAGCAGCTGGCGGGTTGGCAGCACAGATACGCAGTATTTT	CASSWRVGSTDTQYF
TRBD2	TRBJ2-2	TRBV5-1	NA	TGCGCCAGCAGCTTCTCGGGCGGGGGCACCGGGGAGCTGTTTTTT	CASSFSGGGTGELFF
TRBD1	TRBJ1-2	TRBV18	once	TGTGCCAGCTCACCTATGACAGGGTCAGATGGCTACACCTTC	CASSPMTGSDGYTF
TRBD2	TRBJ2-5	TRBV5-4	NA	TGTGCCAGCAGCGAGACTAGCGGGGGACAAGAGACCCAGTACTTC	CASSETSGGQETQYF
NA	TRBJ1-1	TRBV4-2	NA	TGTGCCAGCAGCCAAACACAGATAACGAACACTGAAGCTTTCTTT	CASSQTQITNTEAFF
TRBD2	TRBJ2-5	TRBV28	many	TGTGCCAGCAGGCCAGGACTAGCTCAAGAGACCCAGTACTTC	CASRPGLAQETQYF
NA	TRBJ2-3	TRBV5-4	NA	TGTGCCAGCAGCTTGTCCGGCACAGATACGCAGTATTTT	CASSLSGTDTQYF
NA	TRBJ1-2	TRBV4-1	few	TGCGCCAGCAGCCAACCAACAATTATGCAGGCCTGGGGCTACACCTTC	CASSQPTIMQAWGYTF
NA	TRBJ2-1	TRBV30	NA	TGTGCCTGGAGTGTCGGGCGGGGATACAATGAGCAGTTCTTC	CAWSVGRGYNEQFF
TRBD2	TRBJ2-3	TRBV6-5	NA	TGTGCCAGCAGTTACTGGCGGGGGGCCGAATATTTT	CASSYWRGAEYF
TRBD1	TRBJ1-1	TRBV7-2	NA	TGTGCCAGCAGCTTCACGACAGGGGGGACGACTGAAGCTTTCTTT	CASSFTTGGTTEAFF
NA	TRBJ1-1	TRBV6-5	NA	TGTGCCAGCAGTTACCGGGGGATTGACACTGAAGCTTTCTTT	CASSYRGIDTEAFF
TRBD2	TRBJ2-3	TRBV19	NA	TGTGCCAGTAGTACGCGACTAGCGGGGGCGGGAGATACGCAGTATTTT	CASSTRLAGAGDTQYF
TRBD1	TRBJ1-5	TRBV29-1	NA	TGCAGCGTTGTGACAGGGATAATAGGTATACTCAGATATCAGCCCCAGCATTTT	CSVVTGIIGILRYQPQHF
TRBD2	TRBJ2-7	TRBV5-1	NA	TGCGCCAGCAGCTTACAGCGGGGGGCGGGCTACGAGCAGTACTTC	CASSLQRGAGYEQYF
NA	TRBJ1-6	TRBV7-2	NA	TGTGCCAGCAGCTTCGAGGCGTCAAAGGAGTCACCCCTCCACTTT	CASSFEASKESPLHF
NA	TRBJ2-5	TRBV5-1	NA	TGCGCCAGCAGCTTATGGTCCAGGGGGGTTGCAGAGACCCAGTACTTC	CASSLWSRGVAETQYF
TRBD2	TRBJ2-1	TRBV7-7	few	TGTGCCAGCAGCCCCCGGACTAGCGGGGAGTACAATGAGCAGTTCTTC	CASSPRTSGEYNEQFF
NA	TRBJ1-3	TRBV5-1	once	TGCGCCTCCCAACCCGGACACTCCTCTGGAAACACCATATATTTT	CASQPGHSSGNTIYF
NA	TRBJ1-2	TRBV2	once	TGTGCCAGCAGTGGTTCAGACTATGGCTACACCTTC	CASSGSDYGYTF
NA	TRBJ1-2	TRBV5-1	NA	TGCGCCAGCAGCTCTTGGGGCGGCTACACCTTC	CASSSWGGYTF
NA	TRBJ2-5	TRBV10-3	NA	TGTGCCATAAAAGGGGGGGCTCTTAAGGAGACCCAGTACTTC	CAIKGGALKETQYF
TRBD2	TRBJ2-3	TRBV7-2	NA	TGTGCCAGCAGCTCGCCCCGAGTGCGGGGGGCAGGAGATACGCAGTATTTT	CASSSPRVRGAGDTQYF
NA	TRBJ1-2	TRBV29-1	NA	TGCAGCGTTTCTCAGAACTATGGCTACACCTTC	CSVSQNYGYTF
TRBD1	TRBJ1-3	TRBV25-1	NA	TGTGCCAGCAGTGGGACAGGTGCTGGAAACACCATATATTTT	CASSGTGAGNTIYF
TRBD1	TRBJ1-5	TRBV6-1	NA	TGTGCCAGCAGCCGGACAGGGGTTGATCAGCCCCAGCATTTT	CASSRTGVDQPQHF
NA	TRBJ2-5	TRBV30	NA	TGTGCCTGGAGTTCACAGTACCAAGAGACCCAGTACTTC	CAWSSQYQETQYF
NA	TRBJ1-1	TRBV7-9	NA	TGTGCCAGCAGTTTAGAACGGGTCATGAACACTGAAGCTTTCTTT	CASSLERVMNTEAFF
NA	TRBJ2-1	TRBV14	NA	TGTGCCAGCAGCCAACAGGGCTACAATGAGCAGTTCTTC	CASSQQGYNEQFF
NA	TRBJ2-7	TRBV18	NA	TGTGCCAGCTCACCAGGGTCAGGGGGGACCTACGAGCAGTACTTC	CASSPGSGGTYEQYF
NA	TRBJ1-5	TRBV12-5	few	TGTGCTAGTGGTTTTAGACAGACAAATCAGCCCCAGCATTTT	CASGFRQTNQPQHF
NA	TRBJ1-2	TRBV29-1	NA	TGCAGCGTTGGACAGTCTAACTATGGCTACACCTTC	CSVGQSNYGYTF
NA	TRBJ1-1	TRBV5-5	NA	TGTGCCAGCAGCTTGAGGGGTGGTTACACTGAAGCTTTCTTT	CASSLRGGYTEAFF
NA	TRBJ1-4	TRBV5-1	NA	TGCGCCAGCAGCTTTGGCAGGGGATTAGAAAAACTGTTTTTT	CASSFGRGLEKLFF
TRBD1	TRBJ1-5	TRBV6-5	NA	TGTGCCAGCAGTTCAGGGGGAAATCAGCCCCAGCATTTT	CASSSGGNQPQHF
NA	TRBJ2-3	TRBV7-6	NA	TGTGCCAGCAGCTTAGGGAGGTTCGCGGGGTCTAGCACAGATACGCAGTATTTT	CASSLGRFAGSSTDTQYF
NA	TRBJ1-2	TRBV4-1	NA	TGCGCCAGCAGCCAAGCAGGGCAAATAGGGTCCTATGGCTACACCTTC	CASSQAGQIGSYGYTF
NA	TRBJ1-2	TRBV5-1	NA	TGCGCCAGCAGCTCGGGAGGGGTAGATAACTATGGCTACACCTTC	CASSSGGVDNYGYTF
NA	TRBJ1-1	TRBV5-1	NA	TGCGCCAGCAGCTTGAATAGCGGGGGCCTGAACACTGAAGCTTTCTTT	CASSLNSGGLNTEAFF